This TCR beta chain stems from a study of tumor and adjacent non-tumor tissue in lung cancer. General study points: Higher tumor TCR diversity was associated with shorter survival. In normal lung, the top 100 clones were significantly more dominant than in tumor.

This sample's RNA came from whole unsorted tissue. More than 3 cm separated this lung sample from the edge of the tumor. Donors were chemotherapy-naive, newly diagnosed lung cancer surgical patients in China, August–late 2014. This clonotype was observed a single time. The antigen remains undetermined. This CDR3 fails to terminate in the conserved phenylalanine or tryptophan, so it likely reflects a read error. Germline V CDR1 and CDR2: MNHNY, SVGAGI (reference sequence). This CDR3 comprises 14 residues. TCRbeta libraries were built with three rounds of nested PCR, modified from ARM-PCR. TCRdb used MiXCR to reprocess the multiplex PCR reads, holding one entry per CDR3 protein. The sample has over 100,000 distinct CDR3 sequences; about 61% are singletons.

The chain has TRBV6-6 and TRBJ1-5; unclear D gene. The sequencing sample was made of distant non-tumor lung tissue. This TCR was sampled from a man aged 60-69 years with non-small cell lung cancer. The CDR3 here is CVSSYVRVGQSQHS. The CDR3, as DNA: TGTGTCAGCAGTTATGTTCGGGTAGGTCAGTCCCAGCATTCT.